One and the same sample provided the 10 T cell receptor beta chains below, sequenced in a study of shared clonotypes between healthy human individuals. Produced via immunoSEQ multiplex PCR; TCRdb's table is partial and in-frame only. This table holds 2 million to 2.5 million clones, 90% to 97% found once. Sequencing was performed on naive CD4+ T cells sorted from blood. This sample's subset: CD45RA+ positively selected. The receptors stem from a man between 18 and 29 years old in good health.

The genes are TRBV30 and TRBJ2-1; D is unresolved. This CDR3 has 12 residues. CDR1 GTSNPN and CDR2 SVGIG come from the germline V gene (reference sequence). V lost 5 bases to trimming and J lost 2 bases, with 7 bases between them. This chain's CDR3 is CAWGAAYNEQFF. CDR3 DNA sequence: TGTGCCTGGGGCGCCGCCTACAATGAGCAGTTCTTC.

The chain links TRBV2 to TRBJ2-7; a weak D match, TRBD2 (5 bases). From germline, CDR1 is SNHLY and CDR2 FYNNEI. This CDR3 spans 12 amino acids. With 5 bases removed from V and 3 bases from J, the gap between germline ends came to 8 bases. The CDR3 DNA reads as TGTGCCAGCAGTCAGGCGGGCTACGAGCAGTACTTC. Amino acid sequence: CASSQAGYEQYF.

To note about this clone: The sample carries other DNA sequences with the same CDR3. CDR3 amino acids: CASSSGPYEQYF. As DNA, the CDR3 is TGTGCCAGCAGTTCGGGACCCTACGAGCAGTACTTC. The chain uses TRBV28 and TRBJ2-7; D tentatively reads TRBD1 or TRBD2 (5 bases each). The CDR3 is made up of 12 amino acids. In germline, CDR1 is MDHEN, CDR2 SYDVKM. V lost 4 bases and J lost 2, with 6 bases in between.

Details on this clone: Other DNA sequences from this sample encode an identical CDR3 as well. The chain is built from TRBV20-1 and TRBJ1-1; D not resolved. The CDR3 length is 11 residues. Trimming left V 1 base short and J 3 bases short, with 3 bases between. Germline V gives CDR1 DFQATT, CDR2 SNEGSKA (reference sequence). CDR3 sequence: CSARGDTEAFF. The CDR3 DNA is TGCAGTGCTAGAGGCGACACTGAAGCTTTCTTT.

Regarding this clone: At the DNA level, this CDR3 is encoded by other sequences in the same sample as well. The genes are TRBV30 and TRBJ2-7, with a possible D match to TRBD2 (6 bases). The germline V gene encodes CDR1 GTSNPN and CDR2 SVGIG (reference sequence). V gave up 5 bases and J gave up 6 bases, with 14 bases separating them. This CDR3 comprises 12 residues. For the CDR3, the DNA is TGTGCCTGGGGTCAGGGAGGTGGCGAGCAGTACTTC. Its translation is CAWGQGGGEQYF. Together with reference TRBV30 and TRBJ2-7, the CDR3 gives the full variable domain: SQTIHQWPATLVQPVGSPLSLECTVEGTSNPNLYWYRQAAGRGLQLLFYSVGIGQISSEVPQNLSASRPQDRQFILSSKKLLLSDSGFYLCAWGQGGGEQYFGPGTRLTVT.

CDR3 DNA: TGTGCCAGCAGCCAAGATCCGGGGACCTCCTACGAGCAGTACTTC. Translated: CASSQDPGTSYEQYF. V usage is TRBV4-2 and J usage is TRBJ2-7; D assignment may be TRBD1 or TRBD2 (5 bases each). The V end lost 0 bases, the J end lost 0 bases, and 9 bases lay between the germline ends. Germline V lookup: CDR1 LGHNA, CDR2 YNFKEQ. The CDR3 totals 15 residues.

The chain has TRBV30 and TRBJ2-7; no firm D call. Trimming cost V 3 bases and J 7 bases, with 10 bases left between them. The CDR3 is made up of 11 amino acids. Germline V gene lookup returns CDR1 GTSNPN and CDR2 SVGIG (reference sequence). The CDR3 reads CAWSFGVEQYF. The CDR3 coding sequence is TGTGCCTGGAGCTTTGGGGTAGAGCAGTACTTC.

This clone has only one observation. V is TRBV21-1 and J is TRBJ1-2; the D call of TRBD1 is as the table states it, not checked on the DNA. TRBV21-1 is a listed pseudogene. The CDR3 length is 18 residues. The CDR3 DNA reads TGTGCCAGCAGCAAAGCACGGACAGGGAGTACCTGTAACTATGGCTACACCTTC. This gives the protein CASSKARTGSTCNYGYTF.

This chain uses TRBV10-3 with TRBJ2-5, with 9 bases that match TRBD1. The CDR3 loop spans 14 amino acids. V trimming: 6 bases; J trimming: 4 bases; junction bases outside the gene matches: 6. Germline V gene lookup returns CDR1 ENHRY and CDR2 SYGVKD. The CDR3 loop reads CAISTTGGLETQYF. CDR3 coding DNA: TGTGCCATCAGCACGACAGGGGGGTTAGAGACCCAGTACTTC.

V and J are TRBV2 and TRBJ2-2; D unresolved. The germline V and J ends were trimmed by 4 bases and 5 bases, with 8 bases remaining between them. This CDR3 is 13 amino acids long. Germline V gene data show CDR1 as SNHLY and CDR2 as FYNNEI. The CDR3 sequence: CASSVWDTGELFF. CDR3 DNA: TGTGCCAGCAGTGTATGGGATACCGGGGAGCTGTTTTTT.